This TCR beta chain was captured by sequencing in a study of cytomegalovirus exposure and HLA in healthy donors. This CDR3 is built from 14 residues. V lost 5 bases to trimming and J lost 5 bases; unmatched junction nucleotides: 5. Germline V lookup: CDR1 MNHEY, CDR2 SMNVEV (reference sequence). Primers: 60 Vbeta forward and 13 Jbeta reverse. Measured with immunoSEQ multiplex PCR; TCRdb has only the in-frame clones, and not every one. The sample carries under 150,000 clones, 80% recorded once. This clone appeared a few times. Its target is not known. General observations from the study: Rarity held for most TCR sequences, but there were some public TCRs that occurred in many donors. A later analysis found that most CMV-associated TCR beta chains appeared HLA-restricted. The authors enumerated roughly 160 TCR beta chains as linked to cytomegalovirus.

This TCR derives from a male donor in good health and CMV-seronegative. The chain has TRBV27 and TRBJ2-2, with 7 bases identical to TRBD2. Sequences were obtained from PBMCs. CDR3: CASSVLRGTGELFF. In nucleotides, the CDR3 is TGTGCCAGCAGTGTCCTGCGGGGGACCGGGGAGCTGTTTTTT.